These T cell receptor beta chains were read from a single sample in a study of T cell responses to AZD1222 COVID-19 vaccine. Generated by immunoSEQ multiplex PCR, the TCRdb table keeps only in-frame clones and is missing some. The sample consists of about 170,000 clones, approximately 90% of them appearing once. Sequencing used peripheral blood, obtained 28 days after the second AZD1222 dose. Source of these receptors: an adult who received the AZD1222 COVID-19 vaccine. CDR3s include the opening cysteine and the closing phenylalanine or tryptophan. The D gene is left open where the match is weak. The size entry is marked missing in some rows and otherwise reads once, few, many or a size class.

v_call	d_call	j_call	cdr3_length	clone_size	cdr3_nt	cdr3_aa
TRBV6-5	-	TRBJ1-2	16	-	TGTGCCAGCAGTTACTCGAGGGGAGGCCCCCTGGGTGGCTACACCTTC	CASSYSRGGPLGGYTF
TRBV6-2/TRBV6-3	-	TRBJ2-7	14	-	TGTGCCAGCAGCCAGACAGGAGCCGACTACGAGCAGTACTTC	CASSQTGADYEQYF
TRBV6-6	-	TRBJ2-7	12	-	TGTGCCAGTGGGGGCAGGAGCTACGAGCAGTACTTC	CASGGRSYEQYF
TRBV29-1	-	TRBJ2-7	13	-	TGCAGCGTTGAATCCGGCGAAAGTTACGAGCAGTACTTC	CSVESGESYEQYF
TRBV5-4	-	TRBJ1-1	15	-	TGTGCCAGCAGTCCGGGGCTTTCCCTCGGCACTGAAGCTTTCTTT	CASSPGLSLGTEAFF
TRBV19	TRBD1	TRBJ2-7	13	once	TGTGCCAGTAGTTTACAGGGGGGCTACGAGCAGTACTTC	CASSLQGGYEQYF
TRBV28	TRBD1	TRBJ1-2	14	-	TGTGCCAGCAGTGGACAGGTATATCACTATGGCTACACCTTC	CASSGQVYHYGYTF
TRBV4-2	TRBD2	TRBJ2-1	18	-	TGTGCCAGCAGCCAAGATCATCTACTAGCGGGGGAATACAATGAGCAGTTCTTC	CASSQDHLLAGEYNEQFF
TRBV9	TRBD1	TRBJ2-5	14	-	TGTGCCAGCAGCGTAGCAGGGGGCTGGGAGACCCAGTACTTC	CASSVAGGWETQYF
TRBV7-8	TRBD1	TRBJ1-2	15	-	TGTGCCAGCAGTAAATACAGGGGCGCTAACTATGGCTACACCTTC	CASSKYRGANYGYTF
TRBV6-5	-	TRBJ2-7	14	-	TGTGCCAGCAGTTACTCGGAGACAGAAAGTAAGCAGTACTTC	CASSYSETESKQYF
TRBV5-5	TRBD1	TRBJ2-7	16	once	TGTGCCAGCAGCGGTGTCGAGGGCAGGGGGCTCTACGAGCAGTACTTC	CASSGVEGRGLYEQYF
TRBV10-3	-	TRBJ2-1	13	-	TGTGCCATCCGGACGGACTCCTACAATGAGCAGTTCTTC	CAIRTDSYNEQFF
TRBV5-4	TRBD1	TRBJ1-2	14	-	TGTGCCAGCAGCTCAAACAGGGGTAACTATGGCTACACCTTC	CASSSNRGNYGYTF
TRBV25-1	TRBD1	TRBJ1-3	14	-	TGTGCCAGCATGGGGACAGGGGAAGGAAACACCATATATTTT	CASMGTGEGNTIYF
TRBV10-3	-	TRBJ1-4	13	-	TGTGCCATCAGTGGACAGGAGCAAGAAAAACTGTTTTTT	CAISGQEQEKLFF
TRBV15	-	TRBJ1-5	16	-	TGTGCCACCAGCAGAGATCGGGGGGAGTGGAATCAGCCCCAGCATTTT	CATSRDRGEWNQPQHF
TRBV3-1/TRBV3-2	-	TRBJ2-3	14	-	TGTGCCAGCAGCCAAGATTTCTCCCCAGATACGCAGTATTTT	CASSQDFSPDTQYF
TRBV3-1/TRBV3-2	-	TRBJ2-5	14	-	TGTGCCAGCAGCCGCGGTCCTCGTGAGGAGACCCAGTACTTC	CASSRGPREETQYF
TRBV7-9	-	TRBJ1-2	14	-	TGTGCCAGCAGCCCTCAGGGAGTGTCGAGTGGCTACACCTTC	CASSPQGVSSGYTF
TRBV7-2	TRBD1	TRBJ1-1	16	-	TGTGCCAGCAGCCAGGACAGGGGGCGGTGGAACACTGAAGCTTTCTTT	CASSQDRGRWNTEAFF
TRBV6-5	-	TRBJ2-1	13	-	TGTGCCAGCAGCCACCCCGGGCTCCATGAGCAGTTCTTC	CASSHPGLHEQFF
TRBV2	-	TRBJ2-7	16	-	TGTGCCAGCAGTGAAGCGGGGGTCCCGTTTGTCTACGAGCAGTACTTC	CASSEAGVPFVYEQYF
TRBV18	TRBD2	TRBJ2-3	17	once	TGTGCCAGCTCACCACCGGTAGCGGGGGTACTCACAGATACGCAGTATTTT	CASSPPVAGVLTDTQYF
TRBV18	TRBD2	TRBJ2-2	16	-	TGTGCCAGCTCACCTAGCGGGGGCGCGAACACCGGGGAGCTGTTTTTT	CASSPSGGANTGELFF
TRBV6-1	-	TRBJ2-2	16	-	TGTGCCAGCAGTGAAGGGCAGAACTCGAACACCGGGGAGCTGTTTTTT	CASSEGQNSNTGELFF
TRBV4-1	TRBD1	TRBJ2-7	15	few	TGCGCCAGCAGCCAAGAACCAAGGGGGCCCTACGAGCAGTACTTC	CASSQEPRGPYEQYF
TRBV5-6	-	TRBJ1-2	15	-	TGTGCCAGCAGCTTTGTAGGAGACGTAGTGAATGGCTACACCTTC	CASSFVGDVVNGYTF
TRBV19	-	TRBJ1-1	13	-	TGTGCCAGTAGTATACGGGGGGCACATGAAGCTTTCTTT	CASSIRGAHEAFF
TRBV7-8	-	TRBJ2-7	17	-	TGTGCCAGCAGCAGAGGACAAAGCCTTGAGGGTTTCGAAGAGCAGTACTTC	CASSRGQSLEGFEEQYF
TRBV4-1	TRBD2	TRBJ2-5	15	-	TGCGCCAGCAGCCAAGGACTAGCGGACCAAGAGACCCAGTACTTC	CASSQGLADQETQYF
TRBV11-2	TRBD1	TRBJ1-1	13	few	TGTGCCAGCAGACCTACAGGGGGCACTGAAGCTTTCTTT	CASRPTGGTEAFF